This section outlines one T cell receptor (beta chain) sequence together with its context. From the approximately 110-subject validation cohort, which was separate from the approximately 700-subject first cohort, the donors were drawn. This specimen belongs to a study of cytomegalovirus exposure and HLA in healthy donors. Germline CDR1 reads SGHVS; CDR2 reads FNYEAQ. V gave up 7 bases and J gave up 0 bases, with 13 bases separating them. CDR3 length: 14 amino acids. Profiled with immunoSEQ multiplex PCR; TCRdb holds only in-frame clones, not every one. This table has approximately 100,000 clones, 90% to 95% appearing once.

Sequencing was carried out using PBMCs. This sequence was found in a woman aged 25-40 years in good health and CMV-seropositive. The rearrangement links TRBV7-6 to TRBJ2-7, with a weak D call TRBD1 (6 bases). This CDR3 is CASNPGHRSYEQYF. CDR3 coding DNA: TGTGCCAGCAACCCGGGACACCGCTCCTACGAGCAGTACTTC.